The 10 T cell receptor beta chains in this list originate from one sample, sequenced in a study of blood T cells in healthy people across ages. A second roughly 7 to 12 cycle PCR used barcoded and J-beta primers. MiXCR was run by TCRdb on the 5' RACE reads, yielding one entry per CDR3 protein. The table has approximately 680,000 distinct CDR3 sequences, about 34% seen once; the top ten hold about 16%. The sample taken for sequencing was blood. These receptors were collected from a woman over 75 in good health.

This chain connects TRBV7-8 to TRBJ1-1, with 8 bases aligning to TRBD1. V trimming: 4 bases; J trimming: 5 bases; junction bases outside the gene matches: 6. The germline V gene encodes CDR1 SGHVS and CDR2 FQNEAQ. This CDR3 has 14 amino acids. The CDR3 DNA sequence: TGTGCCAGCAGCTGGGCAGACAGGGGAACTGAAGCTTTCTTT. Translating it yields CASSWADRGTEAFF.

This clonotype was observed a handful of times. The rearrangement links TRBV9 to TRBJ2-2; tentative D call: TRBD2 (5 bases). The germline V gene encodes CDR1 SGDLS and CDR2 YYNGEE. This CDR3 comprises 13 residues. The ends were cut back, 3 bases at V and 5 bases at J, with 8 bases in the middle. The CDR3 spells CASSDTGTGELFF. CDR3 nucleotides: TGTGCCAGCAGCGATACGGGGACCGGGGAGCTGTTTTTT.

This clonotype occurred many times. This chain joins TRBV5-1 and TRBJ2-7; possible D gene TRBD2, 7 bases. The CDR3 consists of 16 residues. Germline V CDR1 and CDR2: SGHRS, YFSETQ. Deletions cut 3 bases from V and 2 bases from J, with 18 bases between. The DNA for the CDR3 is TGCGCCAGCAGCTCGACGGGGGGCTCTTGGACCTACGAGCAGTACTTC. This codes for CASSSTGGSWTYEQYF.

J is TRBJ2-7 and V is TRBV6-2 or TRBV6-3; D ambiguous. V gave up 8 bases and J gave up 0 bases, with 14 bases separating them. Looked up from germline, CDR1 is MNHEY and CDR2 is SVGEGT. This CDR3 is 14 amino acids long. The CDR3 region has the DNA TGTGCCAGCGTCCGGACCGATGTCTCCTACGAGCAGTACTTC. Translating it yields CASVRTDVSYEQYF.

The rearrangement joins TRBV6-6 to TRBJ1-1; a weak D match, TRBD1 (6 bases). CDR1 and CDR2 from the germline V gene are MNHNY and SVGAGI (reference sequence). V lost 5 bases, J lost 12 bases, and 10 bases lay in between. CDR3 length: 10 residues. DNA for the CDR3: TGTGCCAGCAGTGACAGGACGACTTTCTTT. Amino acids: CASSDRTTFF.

This clonotype was observed a handful of times. The chain recombines TRBV5-1 with TRBJ1-1; D not certain. The V end was cut by 0 bases, the J end by 4 bases, with 10 bases between. This CDR3 has 14 amino acids. Germline assignment: CDR1 SGHRS and CDR2 YFSETQ. This CDR3 reads CASSLEELGTEAFF. CDR3 DNA: TGCGCCAGCAGCTTGGAGGAATTGGGCACTGAAGCTTTCTTT.

As concerns this clonotype: This may come from a read error, since a much larger clone is one base off. The chain employs TRBV7-6 and TRBJ2-1; 13 bases agree with TRBD2. Looked up from germline, CDR1 is SGHVS and CDR2 is FNYEAQ. V was clipped by 5 bases and J by 8 bases; unmatched bases: 6. CDR3 size: 15 residues. CDR3 region: CASSARTSGGYEQFF. CDR3 sequence (DNA): TGTGCCAGCAGCGCCCGGACTAGCGGGGGCTATGAGCAGTTCTTC.

This clonotype was detected many times. This chain links TRBV7-2 with TRBJ2-5; D unclear. The V gene's germline CDR1 is SGHTA and CDR2 FQGNSA. This CDR3 is built from 13 residues. Between the trimmed V and J ends, which lost 2 bases and 7 bases, there was a span of 11 bases. This CDR3 reads CASSLQEFGTQYF. CDR3 bases: TGTGCCAGCAGCTTACAAGAGTTTGGGACCCAGTACTTC.

A few counts support this clonotype. The chain has TRBV14 and TRBJ2-5, with TRBD2 identical over 11 bases. Germline CDR1 and CDR2: SGHDN and FVKESK. The J segment lost 12 bases and the V segment lost 1 base, leaving 10 bases of the junction unmatched. The CDR3 contains 15 residues. CDR3 region: CASSQGGLAGGVKYF. CDR3 nucleotides: TGTGCCAGCAGCCAAGGAGGGCTAGCGGGGGGTGTGAAGTACTTC.

This clonotype was found many times. The V call is TRBV19, the J call TRBJ2-7; 9 nucleotides agree with TRBD1. This CDR3 is 14 amino acids long. Looked up from germline, CDR1 is LNHDA and CDR2 is SQIVND (reference sequence). Trimming removed 6 bases from V and 2 bases from J; junction bases left unmatched: 5. CDR3 in amino acids: CASSPDRGTYEQYF. For the CDR3, the DNA is TGTGCCAGTAGCCCCGACAGGGGGACCTACGAGCAGTACTTC.